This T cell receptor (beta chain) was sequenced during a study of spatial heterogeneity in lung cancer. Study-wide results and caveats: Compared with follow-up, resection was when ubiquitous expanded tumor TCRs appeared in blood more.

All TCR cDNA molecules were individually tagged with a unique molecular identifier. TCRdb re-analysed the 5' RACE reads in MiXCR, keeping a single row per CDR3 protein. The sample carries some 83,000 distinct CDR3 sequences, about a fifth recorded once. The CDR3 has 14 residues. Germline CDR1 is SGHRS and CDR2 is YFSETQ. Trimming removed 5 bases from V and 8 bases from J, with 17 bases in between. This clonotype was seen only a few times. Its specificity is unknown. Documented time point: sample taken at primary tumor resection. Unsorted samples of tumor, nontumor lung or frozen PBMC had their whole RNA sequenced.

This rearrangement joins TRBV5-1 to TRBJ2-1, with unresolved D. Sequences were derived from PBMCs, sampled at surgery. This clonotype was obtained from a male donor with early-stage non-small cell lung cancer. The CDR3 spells CASRWADPGDEQFF. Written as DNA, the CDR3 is TGCGCCAGCAGATGGGCAGACCCTGGGGATGAGCAGTTCTTC.